This paragraph reports one T cell receptor beta chain. Seattle patients were enrolled during active infection and followed longitudinally. Germline lookup yields CDR1 MRHNA and CDR2 SNTAGT. Germline trimming cut 2 bases from V and 3 bases from J; bases unmatched to any gene: 6. The length of the CDR3 is 16 residues. Authors' processing steps: Amplification with reference gene primers provided the estimates of nucleated cell counts. The protocol was immunoSEQ multiplex PCR, while the TCRdb copy is restricted to in-frame clones and leaves out a portion. That table is the source of V, J and clone size, and D and trimming were worked out from the DNA. There are roughly 250,000 clones in the sample; 85% to 90% occur only once, and approximately 12% lies in the top ten. These data belong to a study of blood T cell repertoires in COVID-19. Background on the study: Sites across the United States, Italy and Spain contributed samples from acute and convalescent COVID-19. Sources were T cells, B-cell-depleted T cells, or PBMCs; the material itself was cDNA or gDNA.

The source is a woman aged 25 to 39 with COVID-19, enrolled during active disease. The material sequenced was peripheral blood. The gene calls are TRBV6-4 and TRBJ1-5; 8 bases are a match to TRBD1. The CDR3 here is CASSDRQGWNNQPQHF. The CDR3 DNA is TGTGCCAGCAGTGACAGACAGGGGTGGAACAATCAGCCCCAGCATTTT.